This T cell receptor (beta chain) was obtained from a study of T cell responses to AZD1222 COVID-19 vaccine. General observations from the study: A mostly white British donor set with more females was recruited, and clonal diversity was possibly underestimated.

The CDR3 totals 12 residues. Germline CDR1 GTSNPN, CDR2 SVGIG (reference sequence). V lost 2 bases and J 0 bases, leaving 2 bases between the germline ends. About this clone itself: Its cognate antigen is unknown.

Here immunoSEQ multiplex PCR was the method, and the copy in TCRdb shows in-frame clones only, minus some. This table holds some 180,000 clones, 88% found once. The chain combines TRBV30 with TRBJ1-3; D is ambiguous. Sequencing was performed on peripheral blood, taken on day 0 of AZD1222 vaccination. The sequence was obtained from an adult in good health. The CDR3 nucleotides read TGTGCCTGGAGTTTCTCTGGAAACACCATATATTTT. This gives the protein CAWSFSGNTIYF.